This is a list of T cell receptor beta chains from one sample in a study of beta chain features in type 1 diabetes. Profiling relied on immunoSEQ multiplex PCR, and the TCRdb table lists in-frame clones only, not all of them. The sample has about 350,000 clones; 20% are singletons. Material: naive CD4+ T cells from blood. These receptors were collected from a woman younger than 30 in good health. The CDR3 runs from the conserved cysteine through the conserved F or W. D genes are given only for firm matches. Clone size is given for some rows only: seen once, a few or many times, or a class if the clone is expanded.

J	D	V	size	CDR3	DNA
TRBJ2-5	-	TRBV5-1	few	CASSQQGGQETQYF	TGCGCCAGCAGCCAGCAGGGGGGCCAAGAGACCCAGTACTTC
TRBJ1-2	TRBD1	TRBV4-1	-	CASSQVNQGDNYGYTF	TGCGCCAGCAGCCAAGTAAACCAGGGGGATAACTATGGCTACACCTTC
TRBJ1-1	TRBD1	TRBV18	-	CASSEGARTEAFF	TGTGCCAGCTCAGAGGGGGCTCGGACTGAAGCTTTCTTT
TRBJ1-2	-	TRBV29-1	-	CSVEEQGGGYTF	TGCAGCGTTGAAGAACAGGGTGGTGGCTACACCTTC
TRBJ2-7	TRBD1	TRBV25-1	-	CASSPHRDRGDYEQYF	TGTGCCAGCAGTCCCCACCGGGACAGGGGGGACTACGAGCAGTACTTC
TRBJ2-1	-	TRBV2	few	CASLEKSEQFF	TGTGCCAGCCTTGAGAAATCTGAGCAGTTCTTC
TRBJ2-4	-	TRBV5-1	-	CASSRNGAKNIQYF	TGCGCCAGCAGCAGGAACGGGGCCAAAAACATTCAGTACTTC
TRBJ2-7	-	TRBV28	-	CATSSSAYEQYF	TGTGCCACTTCCTCTTCGGCCTACGAGCAGTACTTC
TRBJ1-2	TRBD1	TRBV30	-	CASSAGGGYTF	TGTGCCTCCTCGGCAGGGGGTGGCTACACCTTC
TRBJ2-5	-	TRBV5-1	-	CASSLDGYQETQYF	TGCGCCAGCAGCTTGGACGGGTACCAAGAGACCCAGTACTTC
TRBJ2-7	TRBD2	TRBV7-9	-	CASSPTVGAGMYEQYF	TGTGCCAGCAGCCCCACCGTAGGAGCGGGGATGTACGAGCAGTACTTC
TRBJ1-1	-	TRBV18	-	CASSSDIVNTEAFF	TGTGCCAGCTCATCCGACATCGTGAACACTGAAGCTTTCTTT
TRBJ1-2	TRBD1	TRBV4-2	few	CASSHPGQGRSGYTF	TGTGCCAGCAGCCACCCTGGACAGGGAAGGAGTGGCTACACCTTC
TRBJ2-3	TRBD2	TRBV19	-	CASNPTSGITDTQYF	TGTGCCAGTAACCCGACTAGCGGAATCACAGATACGCAGTATTTT
TRBJ1-2	TRBD1	TRBV27	few	CASSTRDRGNGGGYTF	TGTGCCAGCAGTACGAGGGACAGGGGGAACGGAGGGGGCTACACCTTC
TRBJ2-3	TRBD2	TRBV9	-	CASKPGTNTDTQYF	TGTGCCAGCAAACCCGGGACTAACACAGATACGCAGTATTTT
TRBJ2-7	-	TRBV1	few	CTSSLQDSSYEQYF	TGCACCAGCAGCCTTCAGGACTCCTCCTACGAGCAGTACTTC
TRBJ2-5	-	TRBV5-6	-	CASSKGYQETQYF	TGTGCCAGCAGTAAGGGGTACCAAGAGACCCAGTACTTC
TRBJ2-5	-	TRBV5-1	few	CASSSYAQETQYF	TGCGCCAGCAGCTCTTATGCGCAAGAGACCCAGTACTTC
TRBJ2-3	TRBD2	TRBV15	-	CATRAGTSGATDTQYF	TGTGCCACCAGGGCCGGGACTAGCGGGGCCACAGATACGCAGTATTTT
TRBJ1-2	TRBD1	TRBV19	few	CASSIVGQTYGYTF	TGTGCCAGTAGTATCGTGGGACAGACTTATGGCTACACCTTC
TRBJ2-2	-	TRBV5-6	-	CASSIRGNTGELFF	TGTGCCAGCAGCATCCGGGGTAACACCGGGGAGCTGTTTTTT
TRBJ2-2	TRBD1	TRBV30	few	CAWSAQGAGELFF	TGTGCCTGGAGTGCACAGGGGGCCGGGGAGCTGTTTTTT
TRBJ2-1	TRBD2	TRBV19	-	CASSIAGLVKEQFF	TGTGCCAGTAGTATAGCGGGACTAGTAAAAGAGCAGTTCTTC
TRBJ2-6	TRBD2	TRBV7-9	-	CASSWIAGGDSGANVLTF	TGTGCCAGCAGCTGGATAGCGGGGGGGGACTCTGGGGCCAACGTCCTGACTTTC
TRBJ2-1	-	TRBV7-9	few	CASSSGEQFF	TGTGCCAGCAGCTCAGGGGAGCAGTTCTTC
TRBJ1-2	-	TRBV30	-	CAWSVDRFYGYTF	TGTGCCTGGAGTGTAGATCGGTTCTATGGCTACACCTTC
TRBJ1-1	-	TRBV19	-	CASRTGNTEAFF	TGTGCCAGTAGGACAGGGAACACTGAAGCTTTCTTT
TRBJ1-5	-	TRBV30	few	CYGRDHQPQHF	TGTTACGGCAGGGATCATCAGCCCCAGCATTTT
TRBJ2-3	-	TRBV6-1	few	CAVSTLDTQYF	TGTGCCGTGAGTACTTTGGATACGCAGTATTTT
TRBJ2-3	TRBD2	TRBV5-4	-	CASSRGLAGDTDTQYF	TGTGCCAGCAGCCGAGGACTAGCGGGGGACACAGATACGCAGTATTTT
TRBJ1-2	TRBD1	TRBV6-6	few	CASSYGTVWDGYTF	TGTGCCAGCAGTTACGGGACAGTTTGGGATGGCTACACCTTC
TRBJ1-2	-	TRBV7-9	few	CASSSFPEQGRLYTF	TGTGCCAGCAGCTCCTTCCCCGAACAGGGCCGGTTGTACACCTTC
TRBJ1-1	-	TRBV4-2	few	CASSRVGVDAFF	TGTGCCAGCAGTCGGGTCGGGGTCGACGCTTTCTTT
TRBJ2-1	-	TRBV30	few	CAWSGLGWNEQFF	TGTGCCTGGAGTGGACTTGGATGGAATGAGCAGTTCTTC